What follows is one TCR beta chain and its context. Antigen specificity is unknown. CD8+ and CD4+ T cells were negatively isolated; TEMRA cells were FACS-enriched. The data belong to a study of CD8 T cells in Susac syndrome. With random hexamers, about 0.45 to 1 ug RNA was reverse transcribed. The method of amplification for TCR beta CDR3 was immunoSEQ multiplex PCR, covering 54 Vbeta and 13 Jbeta. One entry per CDR3 protein, called by TCRdb with MiXCR from the immunoSEQ multiplex PCR reads. There are under 200,000 distinct CDR3 sequences in the sample; roughly 94% occur only once, and 0.08% to 0.11% lies in the top ten. Regarding the study as a whole: In its TCR sequencing and HLA analysis, the study acknowledged that the number of individuals was relatively small.

Trimming at V came to 4 bases and at J to 4 bases, leaving 5 bases not matched to a gene. Germline V lookup: CDR1 SQVTM, CDR2 ANQGSEA. This CDR3 has 13 residues. This clonotype was sampled from a human donor in good health. J is TRBJ2-7 and V is TRBV29-1; 9 bases are a match to TRBD2. The sample was CD4+ T cells from PBMCs. CDR3 sequence reads: CSVGGLANYEQYF. The DNA of the CDR3 is TGCAGCGTTGGGGGACTAGCTAATTACGAGCAGTACTTC.